The 19 T cell receptor beta chains below all came from one sample that was sequenced in a study of shared T cell receptors in the human thymus. Sequenced by immunoSEQ multiplex PCR; TCRdb stores in-frame clones only, minus some. The table lists 550,000 to 800,000 clones, 75% to 90% of them singletons. The data were also submitted as part of a second study, on human thymus T cells.

The sequencing sample was made of thymocytes. The origin of the receptors is a girl under three years old with a congenital heart defect.

The rearrangement uses TRBV15 and TRBJ2-7; TRBD1 agrees at 8 bases. This CDR3 has 15 amino acids. V shed 0 bases, J shed 3 bases, and the junction held 4 bases outside the gene matches. The germline V gene encodes CDR1 LNHNV and CDR2 YYDKDF (reference sequence). CDR3 DNA: TGTGCCACCAGCAGAGATAGGACAGGGAACTACGAGCAGTACTTC. It is translated as CATSRDRTGNYEQYF.

V and J are TRBV6-6 and TRBJ1-2; TRBD1 aligns across 8 bases. The CDR3 sequence is 14 residues long. From germline, CDR1 is MNHNY and CDR2 SVGAGI (reference sequence). The J segment lost 4 bases and the V segment lost 8 bases, leaving 9 bases of the junction unmatched. The CDR3 loop is CASGHMDRAYGYTF. DNA for the CDR3: TGTGCCAGCGGCCATATGGACAGGGCCTATGGCTACACCTTC.

The V gene is TRBV11-2, the J gene TRBJ2-5, with a tentative D call TRBD2 (7 bases). Deletions cut 5 bases from V and 2 bases from J, with 21 bases between. There are 17 residues in the CDR3. CDR1 and CDR2 (germline): SGHAT, FQNNGV. Here the CDR3 DNA reads TGTGCCAGCAGCCGCGACGAGGGGGGGGTCGATCAAGAGACCCAGTACTTC. It codes for CASSRDEGGVDQETQYF.

The chain is built from TRBV7-9 and TRBJ1-4; 7 nucleotides match TRBD1. This CDR3 comprises 19 residues. V was clipped by 5 bases and J by 0 bases; unmatched bases: 15. From germline, CDR1 is SEHNR and CDR2 FQNEAQ (reference sequence). CDR3 loop: CASSEADRDVSATNEKLFF. The CDR3 DNA reads as TGTGCCAGCAGCGAAGCTGACAGGGACGTATCGGCAACTAATGAAAAACTGTTTTTT.

The rearrangement uses TRBV10-2 and TRBJ1-4; 7 bases are shared with TRBD1. Germline lookup yields CDR1 WSHSY and CDR2 SAAADI. This CDR3 is built from 15 residues. V lost 2 bases to trimming and J lost 4 bases; unmatched junction nucleotides: 4. The CDR3: CASSERTGLNEKLFF. Written as DNA, the CDR3 is TGCGCCAGCAGTGAGAGGACAGGCCTTAATGAAAAACTGTTTTTT.

V and J are TRBV27 and TRBJ1-1; D not certain. Trimming cost V 8 bases and J 8 bases, with 15 bases left between them. The germline gives CDR1 MNHEY, CDR2 SMNVEV (reference sequence). This CDR3 spans 12 amino acids. CDR3 sequence reads: CASSSPGEEAFF. Here the CDR3 DNA reads TGTGCCAGCTCTTCTCCCGGTGAGGAAGCTTTCTTT.

The chain has TRBV7-2 and TRBJ1-6, with D hard to call. Germline CDR1 is SGHTA and CDR2 is FQGNSA. This CDR3 spans 17 amino acids. The ends were cut back, 1 base at V and 10 bases at J, with 20 bases in the middle. The CDR3 region has the DNA TGTGCCAGCAGCTTAGTTGGGGATGGCGACACGGGATCACCCCTCCACTTT. This gives the protein CASSLVGDGDTGSPLHF. Based on the CDR3 plus reference TRBV7-2 and TRBJ1-6, the full variable domain is GAGVSQSPSNKVTEKGKDVELRCDPISGHTALYWYRQSLGQGLEFLIYFQGNSAPDKSGLPSDRFSAERTGGSVSTLTIQRTQQEDSAVYLCASSLVGDGDTGSPLHFGNGTRLTVT.

This clone has only one observation. The gene calls are TRBV7-2 and TRBJ1-2; D remains unclear. V was pared by 2 bases and J by 4 bases, with 26 bases between. The CDR3 loop spans 19 amino acids. Germline assignment: CDR1 SGHTA and CDR2 FQGNSA. The CDR3 DNA reads TGTGCCAGCAGCTTACGTCTCTTAGAGGAGCCTCCTTCCCTCTATGGCTACACCTTC. As protein: CASSLRLLEEPPSLYGYTF.

The V call is TRBV11-3, the J call TRBJ1-1, with TRBD1 identical over 7 bases. The CDR3 runs 13 residues. Trimming took 5 bases from V and 7 from J; bases not matched to a gene: 7. Germline V lookup: CDR1 SGHNT, CDR2 YENEEA. CDR3 sequence (DNA): TGTGCCAGCAGCCCTCAAGGGGGCTTTGAAGCTTTCTTT. Protein: CASSPQGGFEAFF.

The chain employs TRBV28 and TRBJ1-5, with D possibly matching TRBD1 (6 bases). The CDR3 consists of 15 residues. Germline values: CDR1 MDHEN, CDR2 SYDVKM. Trimming removed 3 bases from V and 5 bases from J, with 14 bases in between. As DNA, the CDR3 is TGTGCCAGCAGTTTGAACAGGGTAAGGTATCAGCCCCAGCATTTT. It encodes CASSLNRVRYQPQHF.

The chain carries TRBV4-1 and TRBJ1-1, with D possibly being TRBD1 (5 bases). The V gene's germline CDR1 is MGHRA and CDR2 YSYEKL. The CDR3 totals 13 residues. Trimming shortened V by 4 bases and J by 1 base, and 7 bases separated the two germline ends. CDR3 DNA sequence: TGCGCCAGCAGCCGACAGTCGAACACTGAAGCTTTCTTT. It encodes CASSRQSNTEAFF.

The V gene is TRBV5-6, the J gene TRBJ1-1; no firm D call. Germline V gene data show CDR1 as SGHDT and CDR2 as YYEEEE. Between the trimmed V and J ends, which lost 4 bases and 8 bases, there was a span of 12 bases. The CDR3 runs 12 residues. The CDR3 nucleotides are TGTGCCAGCAGCCTGGACCGGGAGGAAGCTTTCTTT. This sequence encodes CASSLDREEAFF.

In DNA form, the CDR3 reads TGTGCCAGCAGCAGGCGGCGGGCCCCCCTCGGGAAGCAGTACTTC. Translation: CASSRRRAPLGKQYF. The V call is TRBV21-1, the J call TRBJ2-7; the DNA was not compared with TRBD2, the D call given in the table. TRBV21-1 is listed as a pseudogene. CDR3 size: 15 residues.

The chain recombines TRBV5-4 with TRBJ1-1; maybe TRBD1 (6 bases). CDR1 and CDR2 (germline): SGHNT, YYREEE (reference sequence). V was cut by 2 bases and J by 3 bases, with 14 bases left in between. The CDR3 consists of 15 residues. CDR3 DNA sequence: TGTGCCAGCAGCTTACCAGGGGCGGATTACACTGAAGCTTTCTTT. Its translation: CASSLPGADYTEAFF.

V is TRBV2 and J is TRBJ2-1; D possibly corresponds to TRBD1 (5 bases). V was clipped by 0 bases and J by 6 bases, with 21 bases between them. The length of the CDR3 is 18 residues. Germline CDR1 is SNHLY and CDR2 is FYNNEI. The CDR3 sequence is CASSEALQGQGYCNEQFF. The CDR3 DNA reads TGTGCCAGCAGTGAAGCGCTTCAAGGTCAGGGATATTGCAATGAGCAGTTCTTC.

J is TRBJ2-3 and V is TRBV27; a weak D match, TRBD2 (5 bases). Germline assignment: CDR1 MNHEY and CDR2 SMNVEV (reference sequence). V was clipped by 7 bases and J by 0 bases, with 14 bases between them. The CDR3 has 15 amino acids. CDR3 bases: TGTGCCAGCACTATAGGGCGGAGGAGCACAGATACGCAGTATTTT. This sequence encodes CASTIGRRSTDTQYF.

This rearrangement joins TRBV4-1 to TRBJ1-4, with 7 bases matching TRBD1. This CDR3 is built from 15 residues. J gave up 7 bases and V 1 base, and 6 bases lay outside the gene matches. Germline loops: CDR1 MGHRA, CDR2 YSYEKL. Written as DNA, the CDR3 is TGCGCCAGCAGCCAAGGTTGGGACAGAGGTGAAAAACTGTTTTTT. It translates to CASSQGWDRGEKLFF.

The rearrangement joins TRBV9 to TRBJ1-6; D gene uncertain. The ends were cut back, 0 bases at V and 7 bases at J, with 8 bases in the middle. CDR1 and CDR2 from the germline V gene are SGDLS and YYNGEE. CDR3 size: 14 residues. The CDR3 region has the DNA TGTGCCAGCAGCGTAGCGGCCAGGAATTCACCCCTCCACTTT. Residues: CASSVAARNSPLHF.

The J gene is TRBJ1-2, the V gene TRBV5-6, with a tentative D call TRBD1 (6 bases). Looked up from germline, CDR1 is SGHDT and CDR2 is YYEEEE. With 1 base removed from V and 4 bases from J, the gap between germline ends came to 11 bases. The CDR3 has 14 residues. In nucleotides, the CDR3 is TGTGCCAGCAGCTTGAAGACAGGCCTCTATGGCTACACCTTC. Translation: CASSLKTGLYGYTF.